This TCR beta chain was identified during a study of vaccination effects on CD4 cells after COVID-19. With respect to this clone: No antigen is known for it.

Pools of viral peptides were used by the ViraFEST assay to expand antigen-specific CD4+ T cells ahead of sequencing. Following 10 days of culture, CD4+ T cells were isolated. Sequencing used immunoSEQ multiplex PCR; TCRdb keeps in-frame clones, though not all of them. The sample yields tens of thousands of clones, around 76% seen once. V lost 2 bases, J lost 1 base, and 10 bases lay in between. In germline, CDR1 is MNHEY, CDR2 SVGEGT. The CDR3 is 15 amino acids. This TCR was sampled from a human donor who received a COVID-19 vaccine. The chain recombines TRBV6-2 or TRBV6-3 with TRBJ2-3; possible D gene TRBD2, 5 bases. Sequences were derived from CD4+ T cells from PBMCs cultured with HCoV-229E spike peptides, sampled before COVID-19 vaccination. The CDR3 nucleotides are TGTGCCAGCAGTTACAGGCTAGCCCGCACAGATACGCAGTATTTT. Translating it yields CASSYRLARTDTQYF.